This TCR beta chain comes out of a study of blood T cell repertoires in COVID-19 (dated by TCRdb to 2020 to 2021). Looking at the study overall: Samples covering the acute and convalescent phases of COVID-19 were provided by collaborators in the United States, Italy and Spain. Where available, HLA class I and class II types were taken from metadata supplied by the sample provider and were not determined by assay-based typing. The material from the prospective study consisted of cDNA or gDNA derived from T cells, B-cell-depleted T cells, or PBMCs. Deeply sampled blood TCRbeta repertoires from subjects exposed to, actively infected with, or recovered from COVID-19 were included in the dataset. The repertoires were released in a freely available public database meant as a resource for research on the immune response to SARS-CoV-2. The samples were drawn from two sources: the first 160 participants of the ongoing ImmuneRACE study, and 1,254 subjects contributed by 6 global collaborators. The sample metadata nearly always contained a de-identified subject ID, COVID-19 status, age in years and sex. Results and caveats for the whole study, not just this receptor: The amount of clinical and demographic metadata varied by source and participant and was provided uncurated.

TCRbeta CDR3 regions were amplified from genomic DNA using the immunoSEQ Assay, a bias-controlled multiplex PCR. As for the original processing: Nucleated cell counts per sample were estimated from amplification of reference gene primers within the assay. To quantify the absolute abundance of each unique TCRbeta CDR3 rearrangement, sequence reads were collapsed and filtered. For each sample, productive Simpson clonality was calculated by taking the square root of Simpson's diversity index across productive rearrangements. Entries here come from immuneACCESS through TCRdb and include only in-frame sequences with V and J called. Some clones fail to appear in such tables; in the studies checked, an unresolved V gene covers under half of the shortfall, and the cause of the remainder is unknown. For V, J and clone size, that table is used; D and trimming come from the DNA. The sample table records approximately 360,000 clones; around 83% of these occur just once. The ten largest clonotypes hold about 5.4% of the sample.

In the prospective study, participants were roughly 18 to 95 years old, resided in 24 geographic areas of the United States, and were enrolled through a virtual design. Cohort assignment in the prospective study relied on participant-reported clinical history from a screening survey and a study questionnaire. Recovered participants in ImmuneRACE Cohort 3 were defined as having two consecutive negative NP/OP PCR tests, clearance from a healthcare professional, or resolution of symptoms. In the prospective study, mobile phlebotomists collected whole blood, serum and a nasopharyngeal or oropharyngeal swab from each participant. Over a roughly two-month period, participants in the prospective study had the option of providing additional blood draws and questionnaires. Prospective study blood samples were shipped either frozen or at room temperature before DNA extraction. Remarks on this clone: Its antigen target is currently unknown. Within one base of it there is no much larger clone, and no base qualities were kept.

Sequencing was carried out using PBMCs or T cells enriched from blood (not recorded which). This clonotype originated in a woman aged 50 to 60 who had recovered from COVID-19.

In nucleotide form, the sequence is TGTGCCAGCAGCTTATTCTCTGTCGGAAACACCATATATTTT. Translated, this is CASSLFSVGNTIYF. The chain links TRBV7-2 with TRBJ1-3, with the identity of the D gene unclear. The germline V gene specifies SGHTA as CDR1 and FQGNSA as CDR2. The cysteine opens and the phenylalanine closes a CDR3 of 14 amino acids. Here the CDR3 DNA is all that survives: 42 bases in frame from base 1. V is shortened by 2 bases, J by 4 bases, and the region joining them spans 9 bases. The entire variable domain, with the stretches around the CDR3 drawn from the reference TRBV7-2 and TRBJ1-3 proteins, is GAGVSQSPSNKVTEKGKDVELRCDPISGHTALYWYRQSLGQGLEFLIYFQGNSAPDKSGLPSDRFSAERTGGSVSTLTIQRTQQEDSAVYLCASSLFSVGNTIYFGEGSWLTVV.